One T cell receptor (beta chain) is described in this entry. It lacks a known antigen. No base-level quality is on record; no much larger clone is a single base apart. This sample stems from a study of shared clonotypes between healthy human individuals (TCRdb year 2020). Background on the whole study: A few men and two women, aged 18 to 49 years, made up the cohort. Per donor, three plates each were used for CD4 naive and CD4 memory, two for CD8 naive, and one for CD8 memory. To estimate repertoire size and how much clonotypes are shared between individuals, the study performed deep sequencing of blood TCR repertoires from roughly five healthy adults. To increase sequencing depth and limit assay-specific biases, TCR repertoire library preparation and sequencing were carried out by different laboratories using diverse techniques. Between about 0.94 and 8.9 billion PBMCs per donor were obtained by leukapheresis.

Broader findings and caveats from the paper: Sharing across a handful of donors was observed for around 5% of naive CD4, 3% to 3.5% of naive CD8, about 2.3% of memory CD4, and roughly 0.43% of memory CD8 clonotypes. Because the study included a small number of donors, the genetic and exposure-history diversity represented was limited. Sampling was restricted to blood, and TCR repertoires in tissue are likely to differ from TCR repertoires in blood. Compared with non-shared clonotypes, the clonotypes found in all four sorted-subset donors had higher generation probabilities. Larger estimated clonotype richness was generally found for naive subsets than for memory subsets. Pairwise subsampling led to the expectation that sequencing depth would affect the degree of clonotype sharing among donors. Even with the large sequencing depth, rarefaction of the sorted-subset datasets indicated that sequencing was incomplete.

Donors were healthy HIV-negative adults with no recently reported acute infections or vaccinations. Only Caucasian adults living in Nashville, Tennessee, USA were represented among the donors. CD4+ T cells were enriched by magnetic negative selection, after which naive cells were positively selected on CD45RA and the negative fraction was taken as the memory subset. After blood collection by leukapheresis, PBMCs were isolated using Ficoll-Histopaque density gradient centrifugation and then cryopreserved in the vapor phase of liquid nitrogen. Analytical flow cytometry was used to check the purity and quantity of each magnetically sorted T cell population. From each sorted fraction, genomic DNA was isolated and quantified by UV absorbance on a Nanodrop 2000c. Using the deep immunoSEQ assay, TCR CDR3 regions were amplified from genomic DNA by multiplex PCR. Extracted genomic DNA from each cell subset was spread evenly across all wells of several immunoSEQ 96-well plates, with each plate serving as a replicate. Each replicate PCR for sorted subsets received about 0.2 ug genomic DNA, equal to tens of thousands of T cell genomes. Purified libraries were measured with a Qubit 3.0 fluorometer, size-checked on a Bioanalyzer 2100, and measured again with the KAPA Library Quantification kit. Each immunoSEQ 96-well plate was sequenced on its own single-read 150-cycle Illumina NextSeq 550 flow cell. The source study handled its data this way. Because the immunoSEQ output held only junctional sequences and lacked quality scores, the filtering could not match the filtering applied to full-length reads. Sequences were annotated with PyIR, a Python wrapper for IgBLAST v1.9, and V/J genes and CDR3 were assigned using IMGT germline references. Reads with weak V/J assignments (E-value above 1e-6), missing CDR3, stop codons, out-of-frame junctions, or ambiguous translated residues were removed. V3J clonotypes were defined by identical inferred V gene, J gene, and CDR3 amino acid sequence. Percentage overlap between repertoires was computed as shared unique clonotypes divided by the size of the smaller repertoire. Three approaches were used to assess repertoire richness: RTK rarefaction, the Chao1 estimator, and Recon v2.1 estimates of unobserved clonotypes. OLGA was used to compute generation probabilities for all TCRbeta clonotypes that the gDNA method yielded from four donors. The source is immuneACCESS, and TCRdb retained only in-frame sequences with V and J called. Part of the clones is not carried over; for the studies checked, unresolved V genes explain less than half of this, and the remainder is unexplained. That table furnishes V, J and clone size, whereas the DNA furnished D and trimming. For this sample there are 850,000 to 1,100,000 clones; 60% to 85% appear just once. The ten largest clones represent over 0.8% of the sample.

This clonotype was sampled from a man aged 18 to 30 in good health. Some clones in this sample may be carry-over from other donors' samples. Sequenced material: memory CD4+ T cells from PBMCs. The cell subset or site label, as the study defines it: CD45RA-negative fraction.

This receptor has the CDR3 CASSSGTSYGYTF. The DNA sequence is given as TGTGCCAGCAGTTCCGGGACAAGCTATGGCTACACCTTC. Here the chain combines TRBV5-4 and TRBJ1-2, with a tentative D gene TRBD1 over 6 matching bases. V gives up 5 bases and J gives up 4 bases, and the segment between their germline ends measures 12 bases. There are 13 amino acids in the CDR3, from cysteine to phenylalanine inclusive. The entry retains the CDR3 DNA only, 39 bases that are in frame from base 1. The germline V gene encodes CDR1 SGHNT and CDR2 YYREEE (reference sequence).